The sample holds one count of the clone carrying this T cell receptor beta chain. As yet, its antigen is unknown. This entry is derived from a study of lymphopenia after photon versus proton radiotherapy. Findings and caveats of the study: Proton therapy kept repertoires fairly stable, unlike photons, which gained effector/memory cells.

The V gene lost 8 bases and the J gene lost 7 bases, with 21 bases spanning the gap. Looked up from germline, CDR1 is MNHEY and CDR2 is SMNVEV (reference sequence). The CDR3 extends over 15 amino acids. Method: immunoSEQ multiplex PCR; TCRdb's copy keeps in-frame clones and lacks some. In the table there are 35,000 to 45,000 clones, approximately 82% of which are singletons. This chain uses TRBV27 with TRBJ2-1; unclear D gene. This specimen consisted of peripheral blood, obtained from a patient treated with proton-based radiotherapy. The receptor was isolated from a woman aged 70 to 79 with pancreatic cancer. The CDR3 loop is CASQLAPPEHNEQFF. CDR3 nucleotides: TGTGCCAGCCAGTTAGCCCCCCCGGAGCATAATGAGCAGTTCTTC.